This TCR beta chain was profiled in a study of T cell responses to AZD1222 COVID-19 vaccine. For this clone: What it binds is not known.

Generated by immunoSEQ multiplex PCR, the TCRdb table keeps only in-frame clones and is missing some. Of about 100,000 clones in the sample, roughly 88% are singletons; the top ten hold around 2.8%. Overall study findings and caveats: Only a handful of people who got AZD1222 tested seropositive at baseline. In a largely white British group with more females than males, clonal diversity was possibly underestimated. Unmutated variant regions reportedly attract nearly half of all spike-specific TCRs. Repertoires were sampled only after the peak T cell response.

This receptor was taken from an adult in good health. The sequences come from peripheral blood, collected on day 0 of AZD1222 vaccination.

Here the CDR3 DNA reads TGTGCCTGGAGACCTGGGACAGCGAATTCACCCCTCCACTTT. Protein sequence: CAWRPGTANSPLHF. This chain connects TRBV30 to TRBJ1-6, with 7 bases matching TRBD1. The CDR3 contains 14 residues. From germline, CDR1 is GTSNPN and CDR2 SVGIG (reference sequence). Germline trimming cut 3 bases from V and 7 bases from J; bases unmatched to any gene: 6.